This TCR beta chain comes out of a study of blood T cells in healthy people across ages (dated by TCRdb to the mid-2010s). Regarding the research as a whole: In model experiments, roughly one uniquely barcoded TCR beta cDNA molecule per two T cells was captured by template switching. Using deep sequencing normalized with unique cDNA molecular identifiers, the study measured how TCR beta repertoire diversity changes with age. The donors were divided into four age groups: young (average about 16 years), middle-aged (approximately 39), aged (approximately 62) and long-lived (roughly 88). To avoid experimental bias, donors of different ages were spread randomly across the sequencing lanes. The study analyzed two additional independent replicas of 1 million unique cDNA reads from the same blood draw for two donors, one aged 18 to 29 and one aged 80 or older.

Library preparation employed 5' RACE. A second PCR of roughly 6 to 11 cycles was run with a J-beta primer mix and a sample-barcoded 5' primer. A template-switch 5' adaptor carrying 12 random nucleotides introduced a unique molecular identifier onto each TCR beta cDNA molecule. Each sample yielded at least 2.5 million CDR3-containing paired-end reads. First-strand cDNA was synthesized from all RNA with the Mint cDNA synthesis kit, primed by a TRBC-specific oligonucleotide. Following uracil-DNA glycosylase treatment, all cDNA underwent a first 18-cycle PCR with the universal primers M1SS and BC2_uni_R. The published analysis was carried out like this. Each sample was normalized by randomly selecting 1 million high-quality reads, each carrying a distinct molecular identifier. Reads with shared molecular identifiers were discarded instead of being binned into consensus sequences. MiTCR, run with a Q25 quality threshold and the strictest error-elimination algorithm, handled CDR3 identification, clonotype clustering and error correction. Lower-bound total TCR beta diversity was estimated with a nonparametric unseen species model using Euler transformation. The public sequencing data were trimmed at Q25 with fastp and processed into clonotypes with MiXCR by TCRdb, which kept only in-frame beta chains. Rows merge per CDR3 protein into single entries with the most common DNA and genes. The V and J calls come from TCRdb's annotation, not from the publication. The table for this sample lists fewer than 2,000,000 distinct CDR3 sequences; about 39% of them were counted only once. The ten largest clones represent about 23% of the sample.

Details on this clonotype: Its antigen specificity is not known. No base-level quality is on record; no much larger clone is a single base apart.

The paper as a whole reports these results and caveats: The percentage of naive T cells measured by flow cytometry correlated strongly with observed TCR beta diversity. As age increased, observed TCR beta diversity per million T cells dropped in a roughly linear way, and a significant reduction was already evident by age about 40. Compared with the aged group, the long-lived group had more naive CD4+ T cells, fewer expanded clones and increased TCR diversity, a pattern suggesting age selection. Estimates of total diversity from one million sequenced T cells were regarded as lower bounds and underestimates. Bulk unsorted PBMC profiling prevented conclusive comparison of naive and antigen-experienced compartments. Because donor CMV infection status was unknown, age-related changes in expanded clonotypes were potentially confounded.

The CDR3, from cysteine to phenylalanine, totals 18 residues. The only DNA kept is the CDR3, 54 bases in frame from the first base. Deletion took 0 bases off V and 4 bases off J, with a span of 19 bases between the germline ends. The germline V gene supplies CDR1 LGHNA and CDR2 YSLEER. The roughly 39 donors, aged about 6 to 95 years, were systemically healthy Caucasian individuals from Russia. Each donor gave 8.5 to 10 milliliters of peripheral blood, collected into EDTA-treated Vacutainer tubes. Ficoll-Paque density-gradient centrifugation was used to isolate PBMCs, with at least 6.5 million obtained per sample. Trizol reagent was used to extract total RNA from PBMCs, with at least 6 micrograms per sample. For every donor, flow cytometry on a PBMC aliquot measured the percentage of naive CD45RAhigh/CD27high T cells.

The chain is encoded by TRBV4-3 joined to TRBJ2-1; tentative D gene TRBD1, with 6 bases matching. This TCR was recovered from a human donor in good health. The specimen sequenced was blood. For the CDR3, the sequence is CASSQDLPPGQNYNEQFF. DNA sequence: TGCGCCAGCAGCCAAGACTTGCCACCCGGACAGAATTACAATGAGCAGTTCTTC.